A single sample gave rise to the 14 T cell receptor beta chains below, sequenced in a study of response to subunit inactivated influenza vaccine. TCRdb reanalysed the RT-PCR reads using MiXCR and keeps one entry per CDR3 protein. The sample has approximately 250,000 distinct CDR3 sequences; 12% are singletons. Here the sequenced sample was non-naive T cells sorted from PBMCs, taken around 14 days before vaccination. The receptors were gathered from a man aged 50 to 59 who received an inactivated influenza vaccine.

This clonotype was recorded a few times. V is TRBV12-3 or TRBV12-4 and J is TRBJ1-2; D remains unclear. The CDR3 contains 13 residues. V was trimmed by 7 bases and J by 2 bases, leaving 11 bases between them. CDR3: CASTIRRNYGYTF. For the CDR3, the DNA is TGTGCCAGCACCATTCGGAGAAACTATGGCTACACCTTC.

The CDR3 protein is CASRTSGQGGTEAFF. The CDR3 nucleotides are TGTGCCAGCAGGACATCCGGACAGGGAGGGACTGAAGCTTTCTTT. J is TRBJ1-1 and V is TRBV27, with 8 nucleotides matching TRBD1. The CDR3 contains 15 residues. Germline V gene sequence: CDR1 MNHEY, CDR2 SMNVEV (reference sequence). The V and J ends lost 6 bases and 5 bases, in that order; junction bases with no gene match: 11.

This clonotype was seen many times. The chain uses TRBV11-2 and TRBJ1-1; 8 nucleotides align to TRBD1. Germline trimming cut 2 bases from V and 1 base from J; bases unmatched to any gene: 6. The CDR3 is 16 amino acids. CDR1 and CDR2 (germline): SGHAT, FQNNGV. The CDR3 loop reads CASSLSRGRGNTEAFF. The CDR3 DNA reads TGTGCCAGCAGCTTAAGCAGGGGGCGAGGGAACACTGAAGCTTTCTTT.

In this sample, this clonotype turned up many times. This sequence joins TRBV7-9 and TRBJ1-1, with D tentatively TRBD1 (5 bases). The CDR3 has 14 amino acids. Germline loops: CDR1 SEHNR, CDR2 FQNEAQ (reference sequence). Trimming took off 5 bases at V and 4 bases at J, with 14 bases between the two ends. This CDR3 reads CASSPPRGGTEAFF. CDR3 sequence (DNA): TGTGCCAGCAGCCCCCCCCGGGGGGGCACTGAAGCTTTCTTT.

A few counts support this clonotype. The chain has TRBV20-1 and TRBJ2-1; the match to TRBD1 covers 9 bases. Germline CDR1 reads DFQATT; CDR2 reads SNEGSKA (reference sequence). This CDR3 is built from 14 residues. CDR3 DNA: TGCAGCCTCACCTCGGGACAGGGTATATATGAGCAGTTCTTC. Translation gives CSLTSGQGIYEQFF.

J is TRBJ2-7 and V is TRBV5-1, with D perhaps matching TRBD2 (6 bases). Germline assignment: CDR1 SGHRS and CDR2 YFSETQ. Between the trimmed V and J ends, which lost 0 bases and 4 bases, there was a span of 11 bases. This CDR3 spans 14 amino acids. This chain's CDR3 is CASSLESGVYEQYF. For the CDR3, the DNA is TGCGCCAGCAGCTTGGAGTCGGGGGTTTACGAGCAGTACTTC.

This clonotype was counted between two and nine times. The CDR3 region is CRTGQGETDTQYF. The CDR3 DNA follows: TGCAGGACGGGACAGGGGGAAACAGATACGCAGTATTTT. The rearrangement links TRBV20-1 to TRBJ2-3; 11 bases map to TRBD1. Germline V gene data show CDR1 as DFQATT and CDR2 as SNEGSKA (reference sequence). CDR3 length equals 13 residues.

V and J are TRBV5-1 and TRBJ1-6; D call uncertain. Per the germline V gene, CDR1 is SGHRS and CDR2 is YFSETQ. Trimming stripped 5 bases from V and 8 bases from J, with 14 bases between. The CDR3 sequence is 14 residues long. This chain's CDR3 is CASRSTREDSPLHF. For the CDR3, the DNA is TGCGCCAGCAGATCGACCCGGGAGGATTCACCCCTCCACTTT.

This clonotype was found a few times. The V gene is TRBV11-2, the J gene TRBJ2-1, with D possibly being TRBD1 (5 bases). Trimming left V 5 bases short and J 6 bases short, with 11 bases between. CDR3 length: 13 amino acids. Germline V gene lookup returns CDR1 SGHAT and CDR2 FQNNGV. The CDR3 nucleotides read TGTGCCAGCAGCGTAGGGGTAGGCAATGAGCAGTTCTTC. This codes for CASSVGVGNEQFF.

This clonotype was seen only a few times. This CDR3 is CASSIGHSGGSYNEQFF. CDR3 coding DNA: TGCGCCAGCAGCATAGGACACTCGGGGGGCTCCTACAATGAGCAGTTCTTC. The gene calls are TRBV5-1 and TRBJ2-1, with 7 bases identical to TRBD2. With V trimmed by 4 bases and J by 0 bases, 10 bases remained unmatched. Germline-derived CDR1 and CDR2 are SGHRS and YFSETQ. The CDR3 is 17 residues long.

The rearrangement links TRBV6-2 or TRBV6-3 to TRBJ2-2, with 10 bases that match TRBD1. Losses at the gene ends were 7 bases for V and 4 bases for J; bases not matched to a gene: 9. The CDR3 has 16 amino acids. Germline V gives CDR1 MNHEY, CDR2 SVGEGT. The CDR3 DNA sequence: TGTGCCAGCACCTCCGACAGGGGGCTAGGCACCGGGGAGCTGTTTTTT. Translation: CASTSDRGLGTGELFF.

The chain couples TRBV4-1 to TRBJ2-3; maybe TRBD1 (5 bases). The germline V and J ends were trimmed by 0 bases and 5 bases, with 12 bases remaining between them. The CDR3 has 15 residues. Germline CDR1 reads MGHRA; CDR2 reads YSYEKL. CDR3 bases: TGCGCCAGCAGCCAAGACACAGGCGCGGAAGATACGCAGTATTTT. Encoded protein: CASSQDTGAEDTQYF.

This clonotype occurred many times. The rearrangement joins TRBV29-1 to TRBJ1-5, with no clear D. Germline-derived CDR1 and CDR2 are SQVTM and ANQGSEA. V was pared by 4 bases and J by 0 bases, with 7 bases between. The CDR3 covers 13 residues. The CDR3 sequence: CSVGEYSNQPQHF. In nucleotides, the CDR3 is TGCAGCGTTGGGGAGTATAGCAATCAGCCCCAGCATTTT.

There are a few counts of this clonotype. The rearrangement uses TRBV7-9 and TRBJ2-3; D gene ambiguous. The CDR3 runs to 16 residues. Germline-derived CDR1 and CDR2 are SEHNR and FQNEAQ (reference sequence). V shed 5 bases and J shed 4 bases, with 19 bases lying between them. Written as DNA, the CDR3 is TGTGCCAGCAGCGTTACTATACGACCGGCGGCAGATACGCAGTATTTT. The encoded protein is CASSVTIRPAADTQYF.